Described below is a single T cell receptor beta chain sequence and its context. This clonotype has ten or more counts. It lacks a known antigen. Base qualities are not provided; no much larger clone lies one nucleotide away. The record originates from a study of T cells after yellow fever vaccination (dated 2019 in TCRdb). At the level of the whole study: Libraries from fractions with low cell numbers were prepared with the SMART-Seq v4 Ultra Low Input RNA kit. To follow T-cell clones before and after both primary and booster YFV17D yellow fever vaccination, bulk TCR alpha and beta repertoires underwent longitudinal sequencing. Two healthy male donors, one aged 18 to 30 and one aged 30 to 39 years, were included in the cohort. Blood samples were taken at several timepoints before and after primary and secondary immunization, and bulk PBMC replicates and cell subsets were isolated.

Sequencing used an Illumina NovaSeq 6000. TCR cDNA was synthesized by 5'RACE template switching, through which a universal primer site and unique molecular identifiers were introduced. Priming for cDNA synthesis came from both the TCR alpha and TCR beta constant segments. Two PCR steps were used to amplify libraries, with sample barcodes and sequencing adapters being added in the second step. Libraries were sequenced on Illumina HiSeq 2500 (2x100 bp) or NovaSeq (2x150 bp). Regarding the original processing steps: MIGEC was used to demultiplex reads and collapse the reads into UMI consensus sequences, and MiXCR was used for V(D)J alignment. Vaccine-responding clonotypes were defined with edgeR using replicate PBMC samples, requiring FDR below 0.01 and a log2 fold change above 5 up to day 15. Each bulk clonotype was labeled CD4 or CD8 based on which sequenced repertoire, CD4 or CD8, contained the clonotype at higher abundance. Starting from the raw public reads, TCRdb applied fastp trimming at Q25, assembled clones with MiXCR and retained in-frame beta chains. Entries are consolidated by CDR3 protein sequence, retaining the most common genes and DNA. Clone size and V and J calls follow TCRdb, not the original study. The sample table lists around 310,000 distinct CDR3 sequences, around 3.9% of them with a count of one. Of the sample, less than 25% is held by the ten largest clones.

The sample's treatment or condition label is to be understood as: live attenuated yellow fever vaccine strain. At every blood-draw timepoint, two biological replicates of bulk PBMCs were collected. PBMCs were isolated from peripheral blood using a standard Ficoll-Paque protocol. TriZol was used to extract RNA from bulk PBMCs, from CD4 and CD8 fractions, and from dextramer-positive and dextramer-negative fractions. Reading the germline V gene gives CDR1 LGHNA and CDR2 YSLEER. Spanning cysteine to phenylalanine, the CDR3 consists of 13 amino acids. CDR3 DNA only is kept here, 39 bases in frame from base 1. V is clipped by 0 bases and J by 12 bases, and the sequence between their germline boundaries is 12 bases long. Results and caveats for the whole study, not just this receptor: A small fraction of clonotypes appeared in both the CD4 and CD8 compartments, likely as a result of convergent recombination. Computational filtering was required because FACS-sorted repertoires could contain abundant contaminating clonotypes from the bulk population. Only a couple of donors were included in the study, so the extent to which the findings can be generalized is limited. Compared with the primary T-cell response, the secondary T-cell response was faster but weaker, reaching its peak on day 5 rather than on day 15. Most clones expanded after primary vaccination were re-detected after the booster (96% of CD4 and about 88% of CD8), suggesting broad memory maintenance.

The rearrangement combines TRBV4-3 with TRBJ2-1; 6 matching bases give a weak D call of TRBD2. The sequence came from a man aged 18 to 29 who received the YFV17D yellow fever vaccine. The source was PBMCs, collected 5 days after the yellow fever booster vaccination. The DNA is TGCGCCAGCAGCCAAGAGTCGTGGGGACTGCAGTTCTTC. This gives the protein CASSQESWGLQFF.